These T cell receptor beta chains were read from a single sample in a study of blood T cell repertoires in COVID-19. TCRdb keeps only in-frame clones here, not all; method: immunoSEQ multiplex PCR. Here the sample spans more than 400,000 clones, 75% to 90% being singletons. What was sequenced was PBMCs or T cells enriched from blood (not recorded which). These receptors were obtained from a woman under 30 who had recovered from COVID-19. The CDR3 runs from the conserved cysteine through the conserved F or W. D genes are given only for firm matches. Not all rows give a size; the values are once, few, many and, for expanded clones, a class.

TRBV7-9	TRBJ2-1	.	TRBD1	TGTGCCAGCAGCCGGGGGACAGGGGTAACCAATGAGCAGTTCTTC	CASSRGTGVTNEQFF
TRBV7-9	TRBJ2-5	.	.	TGTGCCAGCAGCTCTACAGGGGGGGGAGAGACCCAGTACTTC	CASSSTGGGETQYF
TRBV15	TRBJ1-1	.	TRBD1	TGTGCCACCAGCAGAGGGGTCCAGGGGGATGCCACTGAAGCTTTCTTT	CATSRGVQGDATEAFF
TRBV6-5	TRBJ1-2	few	.	TGTGCCATTGCCGAGGGGGAATGGGATGGCTACACCTTC	CAIAEGEWDGYTF
TRBV11-3	TRBJ1-1	once	.	TGTGCCAGCAGCTTAGAGGGCAGTGAAGCTTTCTTT	CASSLEGSEAFF
TRBV5-6	TRBJ1-3	few	TRBD1	TGTGCCAGCAGCTTCCCGACAGGGGCGGGAAACACCATATATTTT	CASSFPTGAGNTIYF
TRBV11-2	TRBJ1-1	.	.	TGTGCCAGCAGCTCGGACAGGAACACTGAAGCTTTCTTT	CASSSDRNTEAFF
TRBV5-1	TRBJ2-1	.	TRBD2	TGCGCCAGCAGTGCATCTAGCGGGGGGACTCTCAATGAGCAGTTCTTC	CASSASSGGTLNEQFF
TRBV21-1	TRBJ2-7	.	.	TGTGCCAGCAGCACGCGACTAGCGGTTAGCTACGAGCAGTACTTC	CASSTRLAVSYEQYF
TRBV6-1	TRBJ2-7	.	.	TGTGCCAGCAGTGAGGCGGGGACGGGAAGCTCCTACGAGCAGTACTTC	CASSEAGTGSSYEQYF
TRBV9	TRBJ2-5	.	TRBD2	TGTGCCAGCAGCGACGGGACTAGCGGGGGGGCTGTCCAAGAGACCCAGTACTTC	CASSDGTSGGAVQETQYF
TRBV7-2	TRBJ1-6	.	TRBD1	TGTGCCAGCAGCTTGGACAGGGCAAGTAATTCACCCCTCCACTTT	CASSLDRASNSPLHF
TRBV10-3	TRBJ1-2	.	TRBD1	TGTGCCATCAGTCTGGGACAGAACTATGGCTACACCTTC	CAISLGQNYGYTF
TRBV30	TRBJ2-2	.	.	TGTGCCTGGAAGGGGCTACGCACCGGGGAGCTGTTTTTT	CAWKGLRTGELFF
TRBV3-1/TRBV3-2	TRBJ2-7	.	.	TGTGCCAGCAGCCAAGGCTTAACAGTGAACTACGAGCAGTACTTC	CASSQGLTVNYEQYF
TRBV2	TRBJ2-2	.	TRBD1	TGTGCCAGCAGAAGGGACAGGGGGAGCGACACCGGGGAGCTGTTTTTT	CASRRDRGSDTGELFF
TRBV6-1	TRBJ2-7	.	TRBD2	TGTGCCAGCTCCGGGAGGGACGAGCAGTACTTC	CASSGRDEQYF
TRBV6-6	TRBJ2-1	few	.	TGTGCCAGCAGTCCTACAGGGTCGCGCTACAATGAGCAGTTCTTC	CASSPTGSRYNEQFF
TRBV27	TRBJ2-1	.	TRBD2	TGTGCCAGCAGTTCCGCCGCGGGACTAGCGGGCCACTTAAGGGAGCAGTTCTTC	CASSSAAGLAGHLREQFF
TRBV6-1	TRBJ1-6	.	.	TGTGCCAGCAGTGATCTACAGGGCTCCTATAATTCACCCCTCCACTTT	CASSDLQGSYNSPLHF
TRBV9	TRBJ2-2	.	TRBD2	TGTGCCAGCAGCGTTGCGAGACTAGCGTACACCGGGGAGCTGTTTTTT	CASSVARLAYTGELFF
TRBV10-3	TRBJ2-7	.	TRBD1	TGTGCCACCCGCAATCCGGGACAGGTTACCTACGAGCAGTACTTC	CATRNPGQVTYEQYF
TRBV11-2	TRBJ1-3	.	.	TGTGCCAGCAGCGTAGGGGCCACTGATGAAATCGGGAGAAACACCATATATTTT	CASSVGATDEIGRNTIYF
TRBV5-1	TRBJ2-1	.	.	TGCGCCAGCAGCTTGGGTAGGAGCTCTCAAAACGATGAGCAGTTCTTC	CASSLGRSSQNDEQFF
TRBV6-1	TRBJ1-2	.	TRBD1	TGTGCCAGCAGTCGGACAGGGGATGGCTATGGCTACACCTTC	CASSRTGDGYGYTF
TRBV29-1	TRBJ2-3	few	.	TGCAGCGTTGATGGGCAGGTTATCACAGATACGCAGTATTTT	CSVDGQVITDTQYF
TRBV5-1	TRBJ2-7	.	.	TGCGCCAGCAGCTTGGCCCCCCGAGGAGGGGAGCAGTACTTC	CASSLAPRGGEQYF
TRBV12-3/TRBV12-4	TRBJ1-1	once	TRBD1	TGTGCCAGCACCGGGACAGCGAACACTGAAGCTTTCTTT	CASTGTANTEAFF
TRBV27	TRBJ1-2	.	.	TGTGCCAGCAGCCCTGGACGGGGCTATGGCTACACCTTC	CASSPGRGYGYTF
TRBV29-1	TRBJ2-2	.	.	TGCAGCGCCACTGGGTGGAGCACCGGGGAGCTGTTTTTT	CSATGWSTGELFF
TRBV28	TRBJ1-5	.	.	TGTGCCAGCAGTTTTAGCGGCGGAAGTCCCCAGCATTTT	CASSFSGGSPQHF
TRBV6-4	TRBJ1-6	.	.	TGTGCCAGCACCCTAGGGGACAACAGATCACCCCTCCACTTT	CASTLGDNRSPLHF
TRBV30	TRBJ1-6	.	TRBD1	TGTGCCCGGGAGGACAGGGGCAGCTCCTATAATTCACCCCTCCACTTT	CAREDRGSSYNSPLHF
TRBV18	TRBJ1-5	.	TRBD1	TGTGCCAGCTCACTGGACAGGGGAGGGAGCAATCAGCCCCAGCATTTT	CASSLDRGGSNQPQHF
TRBV12-3/TRBV12-4	TRBJ2-3	.	.	TGTGCCAGCAGTTCACGGGGGTCGCAGTATTTT	CASSSRGSQYF
TRBV6-5	TRBJ2-6	once	.	TGTGCCAGCAGCCCGTCGAGCTCTGGGGCCAACGTCCTGACTTTC	CASSPSSSGANVLTF
TRBV6-6	TRBJ2-5	once	.	TGTGCCAGCAGCCCTGCCGGGGGTTGGTCTCAAGAGACCCAGTACTTC	CASSPAGGWSQETQYF
TRBV15	TRBJ1-2	.	.	TGTGCCACCAGCAGGACTCTTGGCAACTATGGCTACACCTTC	CATSRTLGNYGYTF
TRBV7-2	TRBJ1-1	.	.	TGTGCCAGCAGCCACAGGGTTCACACTGAAGCTTTCTTT	CASSHRVHTEAFF
TRBV24-1	TRBJ1-2	once	.	TGTGCCACCAGTGATTACACTAACTATGGCTACACCTTC	CATSDYTNYGYTF